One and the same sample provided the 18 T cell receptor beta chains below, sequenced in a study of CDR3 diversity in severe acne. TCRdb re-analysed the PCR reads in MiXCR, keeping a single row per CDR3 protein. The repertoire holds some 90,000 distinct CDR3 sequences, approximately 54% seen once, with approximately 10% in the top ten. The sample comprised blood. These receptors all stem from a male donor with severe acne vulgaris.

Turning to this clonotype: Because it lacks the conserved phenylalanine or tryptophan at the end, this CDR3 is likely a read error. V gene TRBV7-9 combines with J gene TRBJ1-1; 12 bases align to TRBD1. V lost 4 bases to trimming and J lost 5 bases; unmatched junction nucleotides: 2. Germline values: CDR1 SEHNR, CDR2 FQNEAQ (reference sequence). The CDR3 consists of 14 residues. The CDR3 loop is CASSWGQGATEAFS. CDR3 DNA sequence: TGTGCCAGCAGCTGGGGACAGGGGGCTACTGAAGCTTTCTCT.

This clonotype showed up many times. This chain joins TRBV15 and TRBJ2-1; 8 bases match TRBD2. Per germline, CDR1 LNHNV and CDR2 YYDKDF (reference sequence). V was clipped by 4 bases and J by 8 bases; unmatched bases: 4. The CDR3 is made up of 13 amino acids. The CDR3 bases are TGTGCCACCAGCAAGGGACTAGTGGATGAGCAGTTCTTC. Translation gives CATSKGLVDEQFF.

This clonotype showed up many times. The CDR3 region has the DNA TGTGCCAGCAGCTTAGCGGGGCTTGGGAACGAGCAGTACTTC. Translated, it gives CASSLAGLGNEQYF. The chain joins TRBV7-6 to TRBJ2-7; possibly TRBD1 for D (5 bases). V lost 0 bases to trimming and J lost 5 bases, with 11 bases between them. The CDR3 runs to 14 residues. Per germline, CDR1 SGHVS and CDR2 FNYEAQ.

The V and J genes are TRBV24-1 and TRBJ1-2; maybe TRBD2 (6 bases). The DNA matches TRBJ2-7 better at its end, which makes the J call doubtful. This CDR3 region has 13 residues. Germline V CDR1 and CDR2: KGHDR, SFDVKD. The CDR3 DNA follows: TGTGCCACCAGTGGAGCGGGCCCCTACGAGCAGTACTTC. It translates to CATSGAGPYEQYF.

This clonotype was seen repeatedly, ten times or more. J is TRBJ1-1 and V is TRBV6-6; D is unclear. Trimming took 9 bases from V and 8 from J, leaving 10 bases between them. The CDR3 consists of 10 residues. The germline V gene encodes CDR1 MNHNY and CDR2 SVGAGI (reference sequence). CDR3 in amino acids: CASETVEAFF. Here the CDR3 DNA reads TGTGCCAGTGAGACGGTGGAAGCTTTCTTT.

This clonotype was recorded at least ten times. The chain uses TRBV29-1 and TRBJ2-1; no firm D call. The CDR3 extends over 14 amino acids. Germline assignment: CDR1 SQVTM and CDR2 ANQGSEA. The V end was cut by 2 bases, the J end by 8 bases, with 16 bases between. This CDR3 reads CSVESEARNDEQFF. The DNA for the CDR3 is TGCAGCGTTGAATCTGAAGCACGGAATGATGAGCAGTTCTTC.

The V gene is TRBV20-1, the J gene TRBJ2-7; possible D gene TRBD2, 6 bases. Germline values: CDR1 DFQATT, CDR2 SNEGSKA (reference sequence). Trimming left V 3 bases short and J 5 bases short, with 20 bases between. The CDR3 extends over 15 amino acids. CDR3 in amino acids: CSAREVYGGMHEQYF. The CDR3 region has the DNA TGCAGTGCTAGGGAAGTTTATGGGGGGATGCACGAGCAGTACTTC.

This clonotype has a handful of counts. CDR3 DNA sequence: TGTGCCAGCAGGGTCAGGCCTAGCGGATACCAAGAGACCCAGTACTTC. This encodes CASRVRPSGYQETQYF. The chain links TRBV11-2 to TRBJ2-5, with TRBD2 matching 7 bases. The CDR3 is 16 residues long. Germline loops: CDR1 SGHAT, CDR2 FQNNGV. V was clipped by 6 bases and J by 0 bases; unmatched bases: 10.

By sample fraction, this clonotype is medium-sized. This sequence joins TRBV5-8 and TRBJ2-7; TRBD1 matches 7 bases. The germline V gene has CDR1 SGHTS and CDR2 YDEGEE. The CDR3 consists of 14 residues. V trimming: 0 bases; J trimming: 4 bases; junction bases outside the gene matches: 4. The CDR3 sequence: CASSLGDSIYEQYF. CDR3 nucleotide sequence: TGTGCCAGCAGCTTGGGGGACAGTATTTACGAGCAGTACTTC.

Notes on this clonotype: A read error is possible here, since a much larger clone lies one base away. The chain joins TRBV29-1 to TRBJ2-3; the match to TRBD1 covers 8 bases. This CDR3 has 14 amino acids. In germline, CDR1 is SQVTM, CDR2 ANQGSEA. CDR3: CGVGPPDRANTQYF. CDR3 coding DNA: TGCGGCGTTGGCCCCCCGGACAGGGCAAATACGCAGTATTTT.

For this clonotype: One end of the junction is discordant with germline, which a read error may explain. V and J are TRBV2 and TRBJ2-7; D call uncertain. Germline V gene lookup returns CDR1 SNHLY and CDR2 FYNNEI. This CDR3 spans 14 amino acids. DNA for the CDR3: TGCGCCAGCAGCCAAGATCAGTCATGGTACGAGCAGTACTTC. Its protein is CASSQDQSWYEQYF.

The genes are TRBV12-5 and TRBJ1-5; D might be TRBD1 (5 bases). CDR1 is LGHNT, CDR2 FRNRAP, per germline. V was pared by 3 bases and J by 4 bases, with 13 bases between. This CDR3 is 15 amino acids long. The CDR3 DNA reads TGTGCTAGTGGTTTCGTAGGGGAGTGGAATCAGCCCCAGCATTTT. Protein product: CASGFVGEWNQPQHF.

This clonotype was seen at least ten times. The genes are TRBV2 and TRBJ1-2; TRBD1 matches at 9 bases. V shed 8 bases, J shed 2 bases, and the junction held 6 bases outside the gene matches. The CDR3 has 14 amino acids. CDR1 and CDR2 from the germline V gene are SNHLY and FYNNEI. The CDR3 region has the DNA TGTGCCAGCCGCCGGGACAGGGCAAACTATGGCTACACCTTC. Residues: CASRRDRANYGYTF.

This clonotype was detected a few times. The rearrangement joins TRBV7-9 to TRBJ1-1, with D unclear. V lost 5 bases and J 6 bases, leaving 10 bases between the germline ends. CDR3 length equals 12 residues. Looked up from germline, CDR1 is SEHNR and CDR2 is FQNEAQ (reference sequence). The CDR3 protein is CASSPIVPEAFF. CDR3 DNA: TGTGCCAGCAGCCCGATCGTCCCTGAAGCTTTCTTT.

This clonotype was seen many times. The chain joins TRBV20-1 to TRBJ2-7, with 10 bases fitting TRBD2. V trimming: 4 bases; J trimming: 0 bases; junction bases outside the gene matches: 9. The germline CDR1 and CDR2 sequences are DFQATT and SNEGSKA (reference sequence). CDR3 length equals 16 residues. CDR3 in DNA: TGCAGTGCTACCGGAACTAGCGGGACCTTCTCCTACGAGCAGTACTTC. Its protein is CSATGTSGTFSYEQYF.

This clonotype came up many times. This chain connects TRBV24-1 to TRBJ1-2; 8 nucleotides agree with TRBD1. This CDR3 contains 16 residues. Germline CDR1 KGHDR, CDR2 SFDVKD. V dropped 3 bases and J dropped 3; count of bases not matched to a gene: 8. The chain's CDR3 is CATSDGQGYRDYGYTF. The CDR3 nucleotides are TGTGCCACCAGTGATGGACAGGGTTATCGGGACTATGGCTACACCTTC.

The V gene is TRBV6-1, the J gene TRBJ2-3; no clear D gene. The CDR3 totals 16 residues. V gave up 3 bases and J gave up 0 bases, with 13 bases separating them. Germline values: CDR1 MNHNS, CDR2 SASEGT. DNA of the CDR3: TGTGCCAGCAGTGAGTTGGTGGCTAGGAGCACAGATACGCAGTATTTT. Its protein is CASSELVARSTDTQYF.

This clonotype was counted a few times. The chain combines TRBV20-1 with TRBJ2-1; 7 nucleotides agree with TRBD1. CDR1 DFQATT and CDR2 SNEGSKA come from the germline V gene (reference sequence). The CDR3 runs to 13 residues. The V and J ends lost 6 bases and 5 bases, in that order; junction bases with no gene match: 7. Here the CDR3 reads CSARQGVNNEQFF. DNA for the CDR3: TGCAGTGCCAGACAGGGAGTCAACAATGAGCAGTTCTTC.